The present entry profiles one T cell receptor beta chain with its context. The source of the sample is a study of shared T cell receptors in the human thymus. The V end was cut by 7 bases, the J end by 6 bases, with 12 bases between. This CDR3 has 12 residues. The germline CDR1 and CDR2 sequences are LNHDA and SQIVND (reference sequence). TCRdb keeps only in-frame clones here, not all; method: immunoSEQ multiplex PCR. The table lists 600,000 to 900,000 clones, 80% to 90% of them singletons. The same specimen was also included in a second study, on human thymus T cells. Per that paper: The donors were infants in Finland with congenital heart defects, otherwise immunologically healthy. Corrective cardiac surgery supplied the resected thymus tissue. Thymic and blood repertoires seemed to show skewed V and J gene use. Unrelated individuals reportedly shared highly overlapping thymic TCR repertoires.

This TCR was recovered from a girl in the first two years of life with a congenital heart defect. This chain uses TRBV19 with TRBJ1-1, with a tentative D call TRBD1 (5 bases). Specimen: thymocytes. CDR3 nucleotides: TGTGCCAGTACCGGACACGACCCTGAAGCTTTCTTT. Encoded protein: CASTGHDPEAFF.